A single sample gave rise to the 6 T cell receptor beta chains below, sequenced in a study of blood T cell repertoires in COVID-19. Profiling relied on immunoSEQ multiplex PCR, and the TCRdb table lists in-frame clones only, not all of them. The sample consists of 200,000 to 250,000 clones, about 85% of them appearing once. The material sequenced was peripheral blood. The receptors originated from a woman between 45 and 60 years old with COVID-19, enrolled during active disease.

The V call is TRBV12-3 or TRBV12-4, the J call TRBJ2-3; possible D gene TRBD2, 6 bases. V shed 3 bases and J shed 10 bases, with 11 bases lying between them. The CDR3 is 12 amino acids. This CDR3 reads CASSLRGGAQYF. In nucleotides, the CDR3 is TGTGCCAGCAGTTTGAGGGGCGGGGCGCAGTATTTT.

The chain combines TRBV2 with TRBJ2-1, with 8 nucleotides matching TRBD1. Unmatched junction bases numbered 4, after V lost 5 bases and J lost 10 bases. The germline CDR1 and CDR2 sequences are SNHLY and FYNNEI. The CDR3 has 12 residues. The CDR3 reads CASSRDRWEQFF. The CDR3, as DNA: TGTGCCAGCAGTCGGGACAGGTGGGAGCAGTTCTTC. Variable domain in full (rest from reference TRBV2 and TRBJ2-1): EPEVTQTPSHQVTQMGQEVILRCVPISNHLYFYWYRQILGQKVEFLVSFYNNEISEKSEIFDDQFSVERPDGSNFTLKIRSTKLEDSAMYFCASSRDRWEQFFGPGTRLTVL.

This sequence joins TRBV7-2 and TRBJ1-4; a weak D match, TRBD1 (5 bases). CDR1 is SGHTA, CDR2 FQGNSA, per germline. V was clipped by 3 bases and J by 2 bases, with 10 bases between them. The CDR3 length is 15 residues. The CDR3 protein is CASSLIRGTNEKLFF. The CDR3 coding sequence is TGTGCCAGCAGCTTGATCCGGGGGACTAATGAAAAACTGTTTTTT.

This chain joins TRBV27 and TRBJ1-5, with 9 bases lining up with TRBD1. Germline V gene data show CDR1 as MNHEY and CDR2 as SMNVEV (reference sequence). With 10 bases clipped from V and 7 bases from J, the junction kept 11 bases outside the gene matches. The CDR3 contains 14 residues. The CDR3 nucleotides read TGTGCCACCAGGGAACAGGGGGCGAGCCAGCCCCAGCATTTT. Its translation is CATREQGASQPQHF.

CDR3 in amino acids: CASSQEGGGTQPQHF. The CDR3 DNA is TGTGCCAGCAGCCAAGAGGGGGGGGGAACTCAGCCCCAGCATTTT. The chain combines TRBV3-1 (or the pseudogene TRBV3-2) with TRBJ1-5, with D perhaps matching TRBD1 (5 bases). V gave up 0 bases and J gave up 6 bases, with 12 bases separating them. CDR1 is LGHDT and CDR2 is YNNKEL in the germline V gene (reference sequence). The CDR3 covers 15 residues.

DNA for the CDR3: TGTGCCTGGGGACAGGGTTATAGTGAGCAGTTCTTC. Its translation is CAWGQGYSEQFF. The chain carries TRBV30 and TRBJ2-1; 8 nucleotides align to TRBD1. Germline V CDR1 and CDR2: GTSNPN, SVGIG (reference sequence). The length of the CDR3 is 12 residues. V shed 5 bases and J 9 bases; nucleotides not matched to a gene: 6.